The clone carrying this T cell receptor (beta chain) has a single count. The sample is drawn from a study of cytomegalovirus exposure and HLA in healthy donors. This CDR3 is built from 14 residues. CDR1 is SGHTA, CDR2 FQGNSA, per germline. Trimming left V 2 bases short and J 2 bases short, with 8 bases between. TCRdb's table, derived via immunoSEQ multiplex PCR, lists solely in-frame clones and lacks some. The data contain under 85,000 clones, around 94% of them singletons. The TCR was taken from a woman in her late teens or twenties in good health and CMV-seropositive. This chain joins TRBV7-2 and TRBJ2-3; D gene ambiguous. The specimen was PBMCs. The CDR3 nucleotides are TGTGCCAGCAGCTTAAACAGCTACACAGATACGCAGTATTTT. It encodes CASSLNSYTDTQYF.